Shown below are 7 T cell receptor beta chains from a single sample sequenced in a study of blood T cell repertoires in COVID-19. TCRdb's copy holds only in-frame clones and misses some; the assay was immunoSEQ multiplex PCR. The sample has around 340,000 clones, approximately 86% seen once. Sequencing was carried out using PBMCs or T cells enriched from blood (not recorded which). Receptors were obtained from a woman between 35 and 50 years old with acute COVID-19.

The rearrangement uses TRBV2 and TRBJ2-3; 9 bases fit TRBD2. Germline values: CDR1 SNHLY, CDR2 FYNNEI. The CDR3 totals 15 residues. Losses at the gene ends were 6 bases for V and 3 bases for J; bases not matched to a gene: 7. The chain's CDR3 is CASRETSGGTDTQYF. The CDR3 DNA sequence: TGTGCCAGCAGAGAGACTAGCGGTGGTACAGATACGCAGTATTTT.

There are a few counts of this clone. The chain is built from TRBV4-1 and TRBJ2-1, with TRBD2 identical over 13 bases. After removal of 1 base from V and 4 bases from J, the junction contained 7 bases not matched to a gene. This CDR3 has 18 residues. Per germline, CDR1 MGHRA and CDR2 YSYEKL. CDR3 region: CASSQGVRTSGGYNEQFF. The CDR3 DNA follows: TGCGCCAGCAGCCAAGGAGTAAGGACTAGCGGGGGATACAATGAGCAGTTCTTC.

The CDR3 protein is CASSPRQGATDTQYF. The CDR3 DNA follows: TGCGCCAGCAGCCCAAGACAGGGGGCTACAGATACGCAGTATTTT. The V and J genes are TRBV5-1 and TRBJ2-3; 10 bases match TRBD1. The germline V gene has CDR1 SGHRS and CDR2 YFSETQ. The CDR3 totals 15 residues. Trimming at V came to 4 bases and at J to 3 bases, leaving 5 bases not matched to a gene.

This clone came up once. This rearrangement joins TRBV6-2 or TRBV6-3 to TRBJ2-3, with TRBD2 as a possible D gene (6 bases). The V and J ends lost 6 bases and 2 bases respectively, with 15 bases between them. This CDR3 has 15 amino acids. Germline CDR1 MNHEY, CDR2 SVGEGT. In DNA form, the CDR3 reads TGTGCCAGCAGCTCACCGGGACTCTCCACAGATACGCAGTATTTT. It specifies CASSSPGLSTDTQYF.

The sample holds one count of this clone. The chain couples TRBV19 to TRBJ1-3; perhaps TRBD1 as D (5 bases). This CDR3 comprises 13 residues. With 6 bases removed from V and 4 bases from J, the gap between germline ends came to 10 bases. Germline CDR1 reads LNHDA; CDR2 reads SQIVND (reference sequence). CDR3 amino acids: CASRSDRGNTIYF. The CDR3 region has the DNA TGTGCCAGTAGATCCGACAGAGGAAACACCATATATTTT. The full variable domain, in which reference TRBV19 and TRBJ1-3 provide the parts outside the CDR3, is DGGITQSPKYLFRKEGQNVTLSCEQNLNHDAMYWYRQDPGQGLRLIYYSQIVNDFQKGDIAEGYSVSREKKESFPLTVTSAQKNPTAFYLCASRSDRGNTIYFGEGSWLTVV.

The chain combines TRBV5-4 with TRBJ2-7; 9 bases align to TRBD2. J was trimmed by 7 bases and V by 4 bases; bases with no gene match: 12. The CDR3 is made up of 15 amino acids. CDR1 SGHNT and CDR2 YYREEE come from the germline V gene (reference sequence). CDR3 sequence (DNA): TGTGCCAGCAGCAAAAGCGGGAGGTCCCCCGGGGAGCAGTACTTC. Translated, it gives CASSKSGRSPGEQYF. Together with reference TRBV5-4 and TRBJ2-7, the CDR3 gives the full variable domain: ETGVTQSPTHLIKTRGQQVTLRCSSQSGHNTVSWYQQALGQGPQFIFQYYREEENGRGNFPPRFSGLQFPNYSSELNVNALELDDSALYLCASSKSGRSPGEQYFGPGTRLTVT.

V gene TRBV28 combines with J gene TRBJ2-2; D is unresolved. V lost 3 bases and J 6 bases, leaving 14 bases between the germline ends. The CDR3 totals 15 residues. Germline values: CDR1 MDHEN, CDR2 SYDVKM. The CDR3 DNA reads TGTGCCAGCAGTTTCGGCGCCACCGAGGCCGGGGAGCTGTTTTTT. It translates to CASSFGATEAGELFF.